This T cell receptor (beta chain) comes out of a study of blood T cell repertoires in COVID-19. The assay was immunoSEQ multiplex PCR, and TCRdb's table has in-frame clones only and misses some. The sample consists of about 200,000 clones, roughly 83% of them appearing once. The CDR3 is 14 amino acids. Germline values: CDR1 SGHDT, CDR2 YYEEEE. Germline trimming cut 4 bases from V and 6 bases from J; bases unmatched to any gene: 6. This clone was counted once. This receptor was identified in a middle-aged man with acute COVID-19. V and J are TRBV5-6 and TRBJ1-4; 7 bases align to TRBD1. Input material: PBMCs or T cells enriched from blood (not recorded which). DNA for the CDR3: TGTGCCAGCAGCATACAGGGGAGATATGAAAAACTGTTTTTT. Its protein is CASSIQGRYEKLFF.